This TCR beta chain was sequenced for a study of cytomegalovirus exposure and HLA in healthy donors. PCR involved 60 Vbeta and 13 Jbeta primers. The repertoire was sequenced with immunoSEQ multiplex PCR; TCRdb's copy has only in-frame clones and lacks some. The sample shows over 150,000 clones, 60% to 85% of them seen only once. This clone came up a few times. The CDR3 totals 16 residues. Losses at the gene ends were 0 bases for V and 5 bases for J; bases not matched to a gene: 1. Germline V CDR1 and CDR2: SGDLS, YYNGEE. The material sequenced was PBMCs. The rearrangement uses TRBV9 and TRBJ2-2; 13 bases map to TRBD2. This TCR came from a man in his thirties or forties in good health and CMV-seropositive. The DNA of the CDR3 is TGTGCCAGCAGCGTAGGGACTAGCGGGGGTACCGGGGAGCTGTTTTTT. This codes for CASSVGTSGGTGELFF.